A selection of T cell receptor beta chains follows, all from one sample in a study of regulatory and conventional T cells in RAG deficiency. Data came from immunoSEQ multiplex PCR; TCRdb stores just in-frame clones and leaves some out. The sample consists of around 29,000 clones, approximately 90% of them appearing once. These data are also associated with another study on regulatory T cells.

Material for sequencing was Tregs sorted from blood. These receptor sequences come from a human donor in good health. CDR3s include the opening cysteine and the closing phenylalanine or tryptophan. A D gene is named only where the DNA matches it firmly. Some rows mark clone size as missing; the rest say once, few, many or name a class of expanded clone.

clone size	D gene	J gene	V gene	CDR3 protein	CDR3 DNA
.	.	TRBJ2-1	TRBV25-1	CASSESLAPLQQFF	TGTGCCAGCAGTGAATCGCTGGCACCCTTACAGCAGTTCTTC
.	.	TRBJ1-5	TRBV19	CASSIFGRRSNQPQHF	TGTGCCAGTAGTATTTTTGGACGGAGGAGCAATCAGCCCCAGCATTTT
.	.	TRBJ1-2	TRBV7-8	CASSPRDGSYGYTF	TGTGCCAGCAGCCCCCGGGACGGCAGCTATGGCTACACCTTC
.	.	TRBJ1-2	TRBV28	CASSGDIRGYTF	TGTGCCAGCAGTGGGGACATCCGGGGCTACACCTTC
.	TRBD2	TRBJ2-1	TRBV28	CASSLFGLAGGYNEQFF	TGTGCCAGCAGTTTATTTGGACTAGCGGGGGGGTACAATGAGCAGTTCTTC
.	.	TRBJ1-5	TRBV27	CASSFVSKFNQPQHF	TGTGCCAGCAGTTTCGTTTCAAAGTTCAATCAGCCCCAGCATTTT
.	.	TRBJ2-7	TRBV30	CAWSVRSGDEQYF	TGTGCCTGGAGTGTACGAAGTGGGGACGAGCAGTACTTC
once	TRBD1	TRBJ2-7	TRBV30	CAWSWDSGEGYEQYF	TGTGCCTGGAGTTGGGACAGCGGCGAGGGGTACGAGCAGTACTTC
.	.	TRBJ2-7	TRBV6-5	CASSLRDSYEQYF	TGTGCCAGCAGTCTCCGGGACTCCTACGAGCAGTACTTC
.	TRBD2	TRBJ2-7	TRBV19	CASSPTGGLAGQF	TGTGCCAGTAGTCCCACCGGGGGACTAGCGGGGCAATTC
.	TRBD1	TRBJ1-1	TRBV6-7	CASTLHRDRDIGTTEAFF	TGTGCCAGCACCTTACATCGGGACAGGGATATTGGAACCACTGAAGCTTTCTTT
.	TRBD2	TRBJ2-7	TRBV5-1	CASSTSGASYEQYF	TGCGCCAGCTCGACTAGCGGGGCCTCCTACGAGCAGTACTTC
.	.	TRBJ2-1	TRBV10-1	CASSELGGSSYNEQFF	TGCGCCAGCAGTGAGTTGGGGGGTAGCTCCTACAATGAGCAGTTCTTC
.	.	TRBJ2-2	TRBV5-1	CASSLRVAGYRDTGELFF	TGCGCCAGCAGCTTGAGGGTTGCAGGGTATAGGGACACCGGGGAGCTGTTTTTT
.	.	TRBJ2-7	TRBV6-6	CASSMRTASSYEQYF	TGTGCCAGCAGTATGAGGACAGCTAGTTCCTACGAGCAGTACTTC
.	.	TRBJ2-7	TRBV10-3	CAISASASYEQYF	TGTGCCATCAGTGCATCAGCCTCCTACGAGCAGTACTTC
.	TRBD1	TRBJ2-7	TRBV6-1	CASSDTGGSSYEQYF	TGTGCCAGCAGTGATACAGGGGGATCATCCTACGAGCAGTACTTC
.	TRBD2	TRBJ2-5	TRBV4-2	CASSQDPAGGGETQYF	TGTGCCAGCAGCCAGGATCCAGCGGGGGGTGGGGAGACCCAGTACTTC
.	.	TRBJ1-6	TRBV6-9	CASSTGTQGSSPLHF	TGTGCCAGCAGCACCGGGACACAGGGTAGTTCACCCCTCCACTTT
.	TRBD2	TRBJ2-7	TRBV10-1	CASSETGLAGGQGEQYF	TGCGCCAGCAGTGAGACAGGACTAGCGGGGGGGCAAGGCGAGCAGTACTTC
.	.	TRBJ1-1	TRBV7-3	CASSPHLRGGNTEAFF	TGTGCCAGCAGCCCCCACTTACGGGGGGGGAACACTGAAGCTTTCTTT
.	.	TRBJ1-3	TRBV11-2	CASSVNSGNTIYF	TGTGCCAGCAGTGTCAACTCTGGAAACACCATATATTTT
.	TRBD1	TRBJ1-6	TRBV6-1	CASMRQGLGSPLHF	TGTGCCAGCATGAGACAGGGGTTGGGTTCACCCCTCCACTTT
.	.	TRBJ2-7	TRBV27	CASSVSGKQYF	TGTGCCAGCAGTGTATCGGGGAAACAGTACTTC
.	TRBD2	TRBJ2-3	TRBV10-3	CAVGTTDTQYF	TGTGCCGTGGGGACTACTGATACGCAGTATTTT
.	.	TRBJ2-5	TRBV20-1	CSARLLGPQYF	TGCAGTGCTAGACTCCTGGGGCCCCAGTACTTC
.	TRBD2	TRBJ2-7	TRBV28	CATKRGVPEQYF	TGTGCCACAAAGCGGGGGGTCCCGGAGCAGTACTTC
.	.	TRBJ1-2	TRBV5-1	CASSLNLGTYGYTF	TGCGCCAGCAGCTTGAATCTGGGAACCTATGGCTACACCTTC
.	.	TRBJ2-3	TRBV7-5	CARSRDRATDTQYF	TGTGCCAGAAGCCGGGACAGGGCCACAGATACGCAGTATTTT